What follows are 27 T cell receptor beta chains derived from one specimen sequenced in a study of T-cell memory formation after mild COVID-19 (dated by TCRdb to the early 2020s). Library construction relied on 5' RACE. These reads were obtained on an Illumina NovaSeq 6000. TCRdb passed the public sequencing reads through fastp at Q25 and MiXCR, retaining productive beta sequences. Each CDR3 protein appears once, grouped with its most common genes and DNA. The table for this sample lists roughly 260,000 distinct CDR3 sequences; 15% to 20% of them were counted only once. The biggest ten clones account for 3.5% of the sample. Sequenced: PBMCs or a T cell subset sorted from them (not recorded which). Every receptor here comes from a young man who had mild COVID-19 (a few samples of this study predate the infection). The sample titles of this study are shuffled in the database, so cell type and time point are left out; the donor was told from shared clones.

The chain couples TRBV6-2 or TRBV6-3 to TRBJ2-2; a possible D gene is TRBD1 (6 bases). The CDR3 is 17 residues long. V was cut by 4 bases and J by 5 bases, with 20 bases left in between. Germline CDR1 MNHEY, CDR2 SVGEGT. DNA for the CDR3: TGTGCCAGCAGTTTCAGAAAACAGGGTTTCGGGACCGGGGAGCTGTTTTTT. Its translation is CASSFRKQGFGTGELFF.

A few counts support this clonotype. V usage is TRBV7-8 and J usage is TRBJ1-5; D might be TRBD1 (5 bases). V was pared by 5 bases and J by 3 bases, with 14 bases between. Germline CDR1 and CDR2: SGHVS and FQNEAQ. The CDR3 runs to 15 residues. CDR3: CASSRGQGNNQPQHF. The CDR3 DNA sequence: TGTGCCAGCAGCCGAGGGCAGGGAAACAATCAGCCCCAGCATTTT.

This clonotype was detected a few times. The chain couples TRBV5-1 to TRBJ2-5; weak D call: TRBD2 (7 bases). V lost 5 bases, J lost 1 base, and 12 bases lay in between. Germline V gives CDR1 SGHRS, CDR2 YFSETQ. The CDR3 sequence is 14 residues long. CDR3 coding DNA: TGCGCCAGCAGTAGGGGGGGAATCCAAGAGACCCAGTACTTC. Its translation: CASSRGGIQETQYF.

The J gene is TRBJ2-3, the V gene TRBV7-3; 9 nucleotides line up with TRBD2. The CDR3 is 16 residues long. V shed 0 bases, J shed 4 bases, and the junction held 5 bases outside the gene matches. Germline V gene data show CDR1 as SGHTA and CDR2 as FQGTGA. Written as DNA, the CDR3 is TGTGCCAGCAGCTTAACAGGCGGGGGGGCCTCAGATACGCAGTATTTT. Translated: CASSLTGGGASDTQYF.

Only a few counts were recorded for this clonotype. This chain joins TRBV6-2 or TRBV6-3 and TRBJ1-1; D is unresolved. There are 15 residues in the CDR3. V was trimmed by 5 bases and J by 7 bases, leaving 20 bases between them. Per germline, CDR1 MNHEY and CDR2 SVGEGT. CDR3 nucleotides: TGTGCCAGCAGTCCCGGAACCGGGAGCGGAGGTGAAGCTTTCTTT. Translating gives CASSPGTGSGGEAFF.

This clonotype was seen a handful of times. The chain joins TRBV5-1 to TRBJ1-3; D is ambiguous. The CDR3 has 16 residues. CDR1 SGHRS and CDR2 YFSETQ come from the germline V gene. V lost 5 bases, J lost 1 base, and 16 bases lay in between. The CDR3 DNA follows: TGCGCCAGCAGATCTGACCCGCGAAGTTCTGGAAACACCATATATTTT. Amino acids: CASRSDPRSSGNTIYF.

The V call is TRBV7-9, the J call TRBJ1-5; possibly TRBD1 for D (5 bases). The germline V gene has CDR1 SEHNR and CDR2 FQNEAQ (reference sequence). The V end was cut by 2 bases, the J end by 4 bases, with 15 bases between. The CDR3 loop spans 16 amino acids. Here the CDR3 DNA reads TGTGCCAGCAGCTTATTCGGGCAGGGCCTAAATCAGCCCCAGCATTTT. Residues: CASSLFGQGLNQPQHF.

This sequence joins TRBV18 and TRBJ2-3; 8 bases are shared with TRBD2. Germline lookup yields CDR1 KGHSH and CDR2 LQKENI. CDR3 length: 16 amino acids. V lost 3 bases, J lost 4 bases, and 9 bases stayed unmatched. This CDR3 reads CASSPIAGGRADTQYF. The CDR3 DNA follows: TGTGCCAGCTCACCCATCGCGGGGGGTAGGGCAGATACGCAGTATTTT.

The CDR3 nucleotides are TGCAGTGCTCCAACGCGGGAAGAGACCCAGTACTTC. Encoded protein: CSAPTREETQYF. The chain joins TRBV20-1 to TRBJ2-5; D may be TRBD2 (5 bases). The CDR3 contains 12 residues. With 5 bases removed from V and 3 bases from J, the gap between germline ends came to 10 bases. The germline gives CDR1 DFQATT, CDR2 SNEGSKA (reference sequence).

This clonotype has just a few counts. The V gene is TRBV5-1, the J gene TRBJ2-5, with 12 bases lining up with TRBD2. The V gene end was trimmed by 4 bases and the J gene end by 4 bases; junction bases not matched to a gene: 11. CDR3 length equals 17 residues. Germline loops: CDR1 SGHRS, CDR2 YFSETQ. CDR3 DNA sequence: TGCGCCAGCAGCGCCACATCTAGCGGGGGGGCGAGAGAGACCCAGTACTTC. This sequence encodes CASSATSSGGARETQYF. Full variable domain (outside the CDR3, taken from reference TRBV5-1 and TRBJ2-5): KAGVTQTPRYLIKTRGQQVTLSCSPISGHRSVSWYQQTPGQGLQFLFEYFSETQRNKGNFPGRFSGRQFSNSRSEMNVSTLELGDSALYLCASSATSSGGARETQYFGPGTRLLVL.

This clonotype has a handful of counts. The chain recombines TRBV6-5 with TRBJ1-4; 10 positions agree with TRBD1. CDR1 and CDR2 (germline): MNHEY, SVGAGI. With V trimmed by 5 bases and J by 8 bases, 8 bases remained unmatched. There are 15 residues in the CDR3. The CDR3 DNA sequence: TGTGCCAGCAGTCGATGGACAGGGGGTGAGGAAAAACTGTTTTTT. Amino acid sequence: CASSRWTGGEEKLFF.

The rearrangement uses TRBV6-2 or TRBV6-3 and TRBJ2-1; D ambiguous. Deletions cut 6 bases from V and 9 bases from J, with 9 bases between. This CDR3 region has 11 residues. Germline CDR1 reads MNHEY; CDR2 reads SVGEGT. DNA of the CDR3: TGTGCCAGCAGCGGAGTGAGTGAGCAGTTCTTC. This translates into CASSGVSEQFF.

The table lists this clonotype with a few counts. This chain uses TRBV5-1 with TRBJ1-1; D is undetermined. Germline-derived CDR1 and CDR2 are SGHRS and YFSETQ. Trimming left V 6 bases short and J 2 bases short, with 14 bases between. This CDR3 region has 14 residues. The CDR3 coding sequence is TGCGCCAGCAACAAAATGGCGGGTAACACTGAAGCTTTCTTT. This sequence encodes CASNKMAGNTEAFF.

The chain is built from TRBV12-3 or TRBV12-4 and TRBJ1-1, with 7 bases fitting TRBD1. CDR3 length: 15 amino acids. After removal of 5 bases from V and 5 bases from J, the junction contained 11 bases not matched to a gene. The CDR3 loop reads CASSRHDRAGTEAFF. The CDR3 nucleotides read TGTGCCAGCAGTCGCCATGACAGGGCCGGGACTGAAGCTTTCTTT.

This clonotype was picked up a small number of times. The junction departs from the called germline gene at one end, perhaps through a read error. V usage is TRBV7-7 and J usage is TRBJ2-1; possibly TRBD1 for D (6 bases). Germline lookup yields CDR1 SSHAT and CDR2 FNYEAQ (reference sequence). There are 15 residues in the CDR3. CDR3 sequence: CASSQDRNRLNEQFF. The DNA for the CDR3 is TGTGCTAGCAGCCAAGACAGGAATCGTCTCAATGAGCAGTTCTTC.

As concerns this clonotype: Germline is not matched at one junction end, which may reflect a read error. The rearrangement links TRBV20-1 to TRBJ2-5; D perhaps matches TRBD2 (5 bases). CDR1 and CDR2 (germline): DFQATT, SNEGSKA (reference sequence). This CDR3 has 13 residues. The CDR3: CSARLLVGETQCF. CDR3 nucleotides: TGCAGTGCTAGACTTCTCGTTGGGGAGACCCAGTGCTTC.

J is TRBJ1-2 and V is TRBV10-3; D is perhaps TRBD1 (5 bases). This CDR3 is 11 amino acids long. Trimming removed 9 bases from V and 2 bases from J, with 7 bases in between. Germline CDR1 ENHRY, CDR2 SYGVKD. CDR3 DNA: TGTGCCATTGGGACCAACTATGGCTACACCTTC. Its protein is CAIGTNYGYTF.

The chain employs TRBV2 and TRBJ1-1; no reliable D call. V was pared by 9 bases and J by 2 bases, with 10 bases between. In germline, CDR1 is SNHLY, CDR2 FYNNEI. The CDR3 runs to 12 residues. The chain's CDR3 is CASGRDNTEAFF. CDR3 in DNA: TGTGCCAGTGGGAGGGATAACACTGAAGCTTTCTTT.

This clonotype was observed a handful of times. The chain couples TRBV20-1 to TRBJ2-7, with a possible D match to TRBD1 (5 bases). Trimming pared 2 bases from V and 6 bases from J, leaving 11 bases between. Germline lookup yields CDR1 DFQATT and CDR2 SNEGSKA (reference sequence). CDR3 length equals 12 residues. CDR3 amino acids: CSARPQGREQYV. DNA of the CDR3: TGCAGTGCTAGACCTCAGGGCCGCGAGCAGTACGTC.

V gene TRBV10-3 combines with J gene TRBJ1-2; D uncertain. This CDR3 region has 11 residues. V lost 7 bases and J lost 8, with 11 bases in between. Germline CDR1 and CDR2: ENHRY and SYGVKD. This chain's CDR3 is CAIKGDPGYTF. CDR3 bases: TGTGCCATCAAGGGTGACCCGGGCTACACCTTC.

The V gene is TRBV2, the J gene TRBJ1-5; 8 positions agree with TRBD1. This CDR3 is 14 amino acids long. Germline lookup yields CDR1 SNHLY and CDR2 FYNNEI. V lost 2 bases, J lost 9 bases, and 6 bases stayed unmatched. CDR3 region: CASSEQGAIWPQHF. CDR3 sequence (DNA): TGTGCCAGCAGTGAACAGGGGGCCATTTGGCCCCAGCATTTT. Based on the CDR3 plus reference TRBV2 and TRBJ1-5, the full variable domain is EPEVTQTPSHQVTQMGQEVILRCVPISNHLYFYWYRQILGQKVEFLVSFYNNEISEKSEIFDDQFSVERPDGSNFTLKIRSTKLEDSAMYFCASSEQGAIWPQHFGDGTRLSIL.

The chain employs TRBV6-2 or TRBV6-3 and TRBJ1-1; a weak D match, TRBD1 (5 bases). CDR1 and CDR2 from the germline V gene are MNHEY and SVGEGT. The CDR3 contains 12 residues. Trimming stripped 5 bases from V and 8 bases from J, with 12 bases between. This chain's CDR3 is CASSAQELEAFF. CDR3 coding DNA: TGTGCCAGCAGTGCACAGGAATTAGAAGCTTTCTTT.

The CDR3 region is CASSRDREQAFF. Here the CDR3 DNA reads TGTGCCAGCAGCCGGGACAGGGAACAAGCTTTCTTT. The chain couples TRBV7-2 to TRBJ1-1; 9 bases are a match to TRBD1. The CDR3 spans 12 residues. Per germline, CDR1 SGHTA and CDR2 FQGNSA. V was clipped by 5 bases and J by 9 bases; unmatched bases: 4.

CDR3 bases: TGTGCCAGCACCCAGGCTCGACGGGGGCGACGACAGCCCCAGCATTTT. Translated: CASTQARRGRRQPQHF. The chain is built from TRBV28 and TRBJ1-5; D is perhaps TRBD1 (6 bases). The V and J ends lost 7 bases and 7 bases respectively, with 23 bases between them. The V gene's germline CDR1 is MDHEN and CDR2 SYDVKM. The CDR3 has 16 amino acids.

This clonotype has more than one count but fewer than ten. V usage is TRBV5-1 and J usage is TRBJ2-5; TRBD1 is a possible D gene (6 bases). This CDR3 spans 14 amino acids. Trimming took 4 bases from V and 5 from J, leaving 15 bases between them. Germline CDR1 is SGHRS and CDR2 is YFSETQ. CDR3 sequence (DNA): TGCGCCAGCAGCGCACAGGGAAGGGAGGAGACCCAGTACTTC. Translation gives CASSAQGREETQYF.

This clonotype has a handful of counts. The chain is built from TRBV30 and TRBJ2-7; D might be TRBD1 (5 bases). The CDR3 loop spans 14 amino acids. V lost 1 base to trimming and J lost 4 bases, with 14 bases between them. The germline gives CDR1 GTSNPN, CDR2 SVGIG (reference sequence). The chain's CDR3 is CAWSGLRGKYEQYF. CDR3 in DNA: TGTGCCTGGAGTGGGCTTAGGGGTAAATACGAGCAGTACTTC.

This clonotype turned up a few times. This sequence joins TRBV18 and TRBJ1-5; D unresolved. The CDR3 runs 12 residues. V lost 6 bases and J lost 9, with 12 bases in between. The V gene's germline CDR1 is KGHSH and CDR2 LQKENI. This CDR3 is CASSPVQGPQHF. The CDR3 DNA reads TGTGCCAGCTCCCCCGTTCAAGGGCCCCAGCATTTT.